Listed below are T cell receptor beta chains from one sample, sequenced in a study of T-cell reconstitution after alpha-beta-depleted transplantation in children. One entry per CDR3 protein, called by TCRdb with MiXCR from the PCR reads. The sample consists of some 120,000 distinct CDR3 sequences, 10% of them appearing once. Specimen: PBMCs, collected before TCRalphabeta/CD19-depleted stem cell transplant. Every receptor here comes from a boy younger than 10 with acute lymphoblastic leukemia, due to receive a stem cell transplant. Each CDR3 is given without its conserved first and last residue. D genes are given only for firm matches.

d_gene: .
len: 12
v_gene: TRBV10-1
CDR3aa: ASSESGSYNEQF

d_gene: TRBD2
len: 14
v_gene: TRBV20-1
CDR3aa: SAPTGGTGYYNEQF

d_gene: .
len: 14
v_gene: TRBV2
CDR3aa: ASSADVLGGNQPQH

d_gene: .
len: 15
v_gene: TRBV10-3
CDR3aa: AISSRGERAGANVLT

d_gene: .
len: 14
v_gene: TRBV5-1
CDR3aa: ASSKPPGRGNTEAF

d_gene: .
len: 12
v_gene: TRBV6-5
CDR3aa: ASSYSGQGNEQY

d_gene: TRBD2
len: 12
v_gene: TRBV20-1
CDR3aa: SVLRLAGGDEQY

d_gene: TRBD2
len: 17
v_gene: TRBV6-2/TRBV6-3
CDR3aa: ASSPNPRTSGTRYNEQF

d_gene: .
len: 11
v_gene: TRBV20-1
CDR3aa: SARNTEPYEQY

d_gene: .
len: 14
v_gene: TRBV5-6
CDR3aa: ASSLEPGRRNEKLF

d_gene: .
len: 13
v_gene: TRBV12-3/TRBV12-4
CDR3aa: ASSLAANSGNTIY

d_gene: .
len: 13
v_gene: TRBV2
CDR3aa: ASSEGYPHPNTQY

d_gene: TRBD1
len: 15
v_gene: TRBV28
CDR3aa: ASSPRQGATGANVLT

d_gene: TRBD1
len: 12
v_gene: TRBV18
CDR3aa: ASSLQTGSNGYT

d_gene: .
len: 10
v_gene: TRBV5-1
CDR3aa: ASSLNYNEQF

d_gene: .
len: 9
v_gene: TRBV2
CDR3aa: ASSERGTQY

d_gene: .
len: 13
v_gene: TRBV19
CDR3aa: ASRETGAIRGEQF

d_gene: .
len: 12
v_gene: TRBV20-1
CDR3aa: SARDWGHNQPQH

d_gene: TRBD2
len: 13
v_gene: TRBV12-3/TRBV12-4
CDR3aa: ASRPGLAAHYEQY

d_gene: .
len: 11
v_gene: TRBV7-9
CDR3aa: ASSLSQGNIQY

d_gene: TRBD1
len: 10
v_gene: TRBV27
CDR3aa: ASSNTGGSYT

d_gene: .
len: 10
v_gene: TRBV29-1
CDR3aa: SVVPGNTEAF

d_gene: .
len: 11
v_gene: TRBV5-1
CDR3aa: ASSSGGNNEQF

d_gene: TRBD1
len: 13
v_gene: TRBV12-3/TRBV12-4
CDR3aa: ASSSRGQGGHEQY

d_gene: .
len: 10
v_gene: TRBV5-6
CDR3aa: ASSGGNYGYT

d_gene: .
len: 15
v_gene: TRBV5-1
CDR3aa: ASSLLEGGPDYYEQY

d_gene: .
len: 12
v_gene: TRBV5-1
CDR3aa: ASSLGGVGQPQH

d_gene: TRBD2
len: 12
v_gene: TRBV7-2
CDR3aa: ASSLTSGDYEQY

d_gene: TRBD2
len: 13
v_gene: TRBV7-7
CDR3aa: ASSLGVAGSHEQY

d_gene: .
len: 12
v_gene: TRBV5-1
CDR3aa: ASRPGGGPGGYT

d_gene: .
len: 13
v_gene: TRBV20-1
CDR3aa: SALGPTGRYQPQH

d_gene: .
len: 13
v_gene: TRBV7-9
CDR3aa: ASSPTVSLADTQY

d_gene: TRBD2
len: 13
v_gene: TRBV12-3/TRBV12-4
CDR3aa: ASSLYGEGYNEQF

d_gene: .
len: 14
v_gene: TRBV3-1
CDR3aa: ASSQGPARIPYEQY

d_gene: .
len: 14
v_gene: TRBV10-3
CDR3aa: AISEGDTIAKNIQY

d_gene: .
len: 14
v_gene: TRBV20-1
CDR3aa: SARDLGALGNQPQH

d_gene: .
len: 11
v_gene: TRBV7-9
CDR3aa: ASSLVGSETQY

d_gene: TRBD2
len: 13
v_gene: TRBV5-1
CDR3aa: ASSSGLAGGPGQY

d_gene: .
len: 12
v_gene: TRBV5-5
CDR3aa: ASSLGLATDTQY

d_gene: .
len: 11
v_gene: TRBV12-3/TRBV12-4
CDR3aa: ASSFDRIYGYT

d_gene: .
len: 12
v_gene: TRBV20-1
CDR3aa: SARDGNGGIGYT

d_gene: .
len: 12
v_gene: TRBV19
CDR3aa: ASSIYGRTDTQY

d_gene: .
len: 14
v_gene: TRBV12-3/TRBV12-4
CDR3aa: ASGIVGPPGGTEAF